A selection of T cell receptor beta chains follows, all from one sample in a study of blood T cell repertoires in COVID-19. Method: immunoSEQ multiplex PCR; TCRdb's copy keeps in-frame clones and lacks some. The sample consists of around 400,000 clones, roughly 86% of them appearing once. The sequenced sample was peripheral blood. These TCRs come from a woman in her 30s with COVID-19, enrolled during active disease. CDR3s include the opening cysteine and the closing phenylalanine or tryptophan. The D gene is left open where the match is weak. Size values are once, few and many counts, or a class for expanded clones, and some rows have none.

size	V	J	D	DNA	CDR3
NA	TRBV27	TRBJ1-5	NA	TGTGCCAGCAGTGAAAGGCTGACAGGCCAGCAGCATTTT	CASSERLTGQQHF
once	TRBV9	TRBJ1-1	NA	TGTGCCAGCAGCGTAGGAGGTTACGCTAAAAATGAAGCTTTCTTT	CASSVGGYAKNEAFF
NA	TRBV28	TRBJ2-1	TRBD1	TGTGCCAGCAGTTCCCGGACAGGGCGGGTAGCGAGACTCTACAATGAGCAGTTCTTC	CASSSRTGRVARLYNEQFF
NA	TRBV6-6	TRBJ2-5	NA	TGTGCCAGCAGTCCCAATCAAGAGACCCAGTACTTC	CASSPNQETQYF
NA	TRBV7-8	TRBJ2-7	NA	TGTGCCAGCAGCCGCGGAGGCCAGACCTACGAGCAGTACTTC	CASSRGGQTYEQYF
NA	TRBV15	TRBJ1-5	NA	TGTGCCACCAGCAGAGGAGCGGTTGGGGGCAATCAGCCCCAGCATTTT	CATSRGAVGGNQPQHF
NA	TRBV10-3	TRBJ2-5	NA	TGTGCCATCAGTGATGTAGCGGAAGGTCACCAAGAGACCCAGTACTTC	CAISDVAEGHQETQYF
NA	TRBV5-4	TRBJ2-1	NA	TGTGCCAGCAGCACCTCGGGAACGTACAATGAGCAGTTCTTC	CASSTSGTYNEQFF
NA	TRBV9	TRBJ2-7	NA	TGTGCCAGCAGCCCTGCAGCGCAGGGAATTTACGAGCAGTACTTC	CASSPAAQGIYEQYF
NA	TRBV5-4	TRBJ2-1	NA	TGTGCCAGCAGCTTGGAAGTGGGCCGCTACAATGAGCAGTTCTTC	CASSLEVGRYNEQFF
NA	TRBV4-1	TRBJ1-5	NA	TGCGCCAGCAGCCGCAACCCGGGGGGAGATCAGCCCCAGCATTTT	CASSRNPGGDQPQHF
NA	TRBV7-2	TRBJ1-1	NA	TGTGCCAGCAGCTTCAACCGCCTATCGGGCACTGAAGCTTTCTTT	CASSFNRLSGTEAFF
NA	TRBV28	TRBJ2-5	NA	TGTGCCAGCAGTTTAGACCGGTGGAGAGCACAAGAGACCCAGTACTTC	CASSLDRWRAQETQYF
NA	TRBV11-3	TRBJ2-7	TRBD2	TGTGCCAGCAGCTTACAGACGGGAGGCCTTTACGAGCAGTACTTC	CASSLQTGGLYEQYF
NA	TRBV3-1/TRBV3-2	TRBJ2-5	NA	TGTGCCAGCAGCCCCCGCGATGAGACCCAGTACTTC	CASSPRDETQYF
NA	TRBV5-5	TRBJ2-1	NA	TGTGCCAGCAGCTTATACAGTTACAATGAGCAGTTCTTC	CASSLYSYNEQFF
NA	TRBV10-3	TRBJ1-1	NA	TGTGCCATCAGTGTAGGGGGGGCGAACACTGAAGCTTTCTTT	CAISVGGANTEAFF
once	TRBV24-1	TRBJ2-7	TRBD2	TGTGCCACCGGGGAGGGTGCCTACGAGCAGTACTTC	CATGEGAYEQYF
NA	TRBV5-8	TRBJ2-1	TRBD2	TGTGCCAGCAGCCTTGGACTAGCTGCCGATGAGCAGTTCTTC	CASSLGLAADEQFF
NA	TRBV10-2	TRBJ2-5	TRBD1	TGCGCCAGCAGTGATTGGGGGATACAGGGGGTCCAAGAGACCCAGTACTTC	CASSDWGIQGVQETQYF
NA	TRBV7-9	TRBJ1-6	NA	TGTGCCAGCAGCCCGTCGGGGTTCACAAATTCACCCCTCCACTTT	CASSPSGFTNSPLHF
NA	TRBV28	TRBJ2-4	NA	TGTGCCAGCAGTTCGTCACAGCCGATTCAGTACTTC	CASSSSQPIQYF
NA	TRBV4-3	TRBJ1-2	NA	TGCGCCAGCAGCCAAGATCGGGGGGTCTATGGCTACACCTTC	CASSQDRGVYGYTF
NA	TRBV6-1	TRBJ2-7	NA	TGTGCCAGCAGTGAAGATCACGGGAGCTCCTACGAGCAGTACTTC	CASSEDHGSSYEQYF
NA	TRBV6-5	TRBJ2-7	TRBD2	TGTGCCAGCAGAGCCGGGACTAGATCTCTCTACGAGCAGTACTTC	CASRAGTRSLYEQYF
NA	TRBV14	TRBJ2-7	NA	TGTGCCAGCAGCCACCCGACAGGTCCCCTGTACTTC	CASSHPTGPLYF
NA	TRBV10-2	TRBJ2-5	TRBD2	TGCGCCAGCAATCCGGGACTAGCGGGAGTCGGGGAGACCCAGTACTTC	CASNPGLAGVGETQYF
NA	TRBV29-1	TRBJ2-7	TRBD1	TGCAGCGTCCGGGACAGGGGGCACTACGAGCAGTACTTC	CSVRDRGHYEQYF
NA	TRBV30	TRBJ2-7	TRBD2	TGTGCCTGTAGCGGGAGCCACGAGCAGTACTTC	CACSGSHEQYF
NA	TRBV4-2	TRBJ2-1	NA	TGTGCCAGCAGCCAAGTGTCAACCTACAATGAGCAGTTCTTC	CASSQVSTYNEQFF
NA	TRBV4-2	TRBJ1-1	NA	TGTGCCAGCACCACCCACCCAGGGATGAACACTGAAGCTTTCTTT	CASTTHPGMNTEAFF
NA	TRBV5-5	TRBJ2-7	TRBD2	TGTGCCAGCGGCTCGGGGGGACCCTACGAGCAGTACTTC	CASGSGGPYEQYF
NA	TRBV6-1	TRBJ2-5	NA	TGTGCCAGCAGTGAAACTTACAGCAAACTCCAAGAGACCCAGTACTTC	CASSETYSKLQETQYF
once	TRBV4-3	TRBJ1-2	TRBD1	TGCGCCAGCAGCCAATCCGGGACAGGGGGAAACTATGGCTACACCTTC	CASSQSGTGGNYGYTF
once	TRBV24-1	TRBJ2-1	TRBD2	TGTGCCACCAGTGACCAAAGACTAGCCCCGACCTACAATGAGCAGTTCTTC	CATSDQRLAPTYNEQFF
few	TRBV11-2	TRBJ2-1	NA	TGTGCCAGCAGCTTAGATTCTCCTAGTCTCTACAATGAGCAGTTCTTC	CASSLDSPSLYNEQFF
NA	TRBV7-2	TRBJ1-4	NA	TGTGCCAGCAGCTTGAATTTTTTGCGAGGAGAAAAACTGTTTTTT	CASSLNFLRGEKLFF
NA	TRBV28	TRBJ2-7	NA	TGTGCCAGCAGTTTATCACAGGGTTACGAGCAGTACTTC	CASSLSQGYEQYF
NA	TRBV5-1	TRBJ2-7	NA	TGCGCCAGCAGCTTGGGAGAATACGAGCAGTACTTC	CASSLGEYEQYF
once	TRBV28	TRBJ2-3	TRBD2	TGTGCCAGCAGTTTAGGGCAGGGAGGGAGCACAGATACGCAGTATTTT	CASSLGQGGSTDTQYF
NA	TRBV13	TRBJ2-5	NA	TGTGCCAGCAGCCTCTCCCCCGGGTTGGCAGAGACCCAGTACTTC	CASSLSPGLAETQYF
NA	TRBV7-9	TRBJ2-7	NA	TGTGCCAGCAGCCTAGAAGTAGCCGAGCAGTACTTC	CASSLEVAEQYF
NA	TRBV24-1	TRBJ1-2	TRBD1	TGTGCCACCAGTGACGACAGGGCCCCCTATGGCTACACCTTC	CATSDDRAPYGYTF
NA	TRBV28	TRBJ1-5	NA	TGTGCCAGCAGCCCTCTTTTTGGCGCAGGGAAGCCCCAGCATTTT	CASSPLFGAGKPQHF
NA	TRBV9	TRBJ2-3	TRBD2	TGTGCCAGCAGCGCGGCCAGACTAGCGGGAGCGACAGATACGCAGTATTTT	CASSAARLAGATDTQYF
NA	TRBV2	TRBJ2-5	TRBD2	TGTGCCAGCAGCCCGGGACTAGCGGGAGGGGAGACCCAGTACTTC	CASSPGLAGGETQYF
NA	TRBV4-1	TRBJ2-1	NA	TGCGCCAGCAGCCACTTCGGGGGATACAATGAGCAGTTCTTC	CASSHFGGYNEQFF
NA	TRBV5-1	TRBJ2-1	NA	TGCGCCAGCAGCTTGGCCGGGAGCCCCGGACCCCACAATGAGCAGTTCTTC	CASSLAGSPGPHNEQFF
NA	TRBV18	TRBJ2-3	NA	TGTGCCAGCTCACCCCCGACAGGTGGGGCAGATACGCAGTATTTT	CASSPPTGGADTQYF
NA	TRBV29-1	TRBJ2-5	TRBD1	TGCAGCGTGGGGGACAGGGTGGAGACCCAGTACTTC	CSVGDRVETQYF
once	TRBV28	TRBJ1-6	NA	TGTGCCAGCAGTTTCGGGGGTAAGGGGTCCTATAATTCACCCCTCCACTTT	CASSFGGKGSYNSPLHF
few	TRBV28	TRBJ2-1	NA	TGTGCCACCCGACAGACGTACAATGAGCAGTTCTTC	CATRQTYNEQFF
NA	TRBV5-1	TRBJ1-1	TRBD1	TGCGCCAGCAGAATGTCGTTACAGGGGTCCACTGAAGCTTTCTTT	CASRMSLQGSTEAFF
once	TRBV4-1	TRBJ2-1	TRBD2	TGCGCCAGCAGCCAAGATAAGGGACTAGCGGGAGCCCCGAGCTCCTACAATGAGCAGTTCTTC	CASSQDKGLAGAPSSYNEQFF